The rows below give T cell receptor beta chains drawn from one sample of a study of blood T cell repertoires in COVID-19. Method: immunoSEQ multiplex PCR; TCRdb's copy keeps in-frame clones and lacks some. Of 190,000 or so clones in the sample, around 81% are singletons; the top ten hold roughly 7%. Specimen: PBMCs or T cells enriched from blood (not recorded which). The receptor set was obtained from a man aged 35 to 55 who had recovered from COVID-19. CDR3s include the opening cysteine and the closing phenylalanine or tryptophan. The D gene is left open where the match is weak. Not every row has a clone size; where given, it reads once, few, many or a size class.

- | TRBJ2-7 | TRBD1 | TRBV19 | CASSSPGQGVYEQYF | TGTGCCAGTAGTTCCCCGGGACAGGGGGTCTACGAGCAGTACTTC
- | TRBJ1-2 | TRBD1 | TRBV20-1 | CSASDAGGNYGYTF | TGCAGTGCTAGTGATGCAGGGGGCAACTATGGCTACACCTTC
once | TRBJ1-1 | - | TRBV6-4 | CASSEASGPFFF | TGTGCCAGCAGTGAGGCCTCAGGGCCCTTTTTCTTT
- | TRBJ1-3 | - | TRBV23-1 | CASSAGAERGADGGVDLRNTIYF | TGCGCCAGCAGTGCGGGAGCCGAAAGGGGGGCAGACGGGGGGGTAGATCTGCGAAACACCATATATTTT
- | TRBJ1-1 | - | TRBV1 | CTSTAQGKNTEAFF | TGCACCAGCACGGCTCAGGGAAAGAACACTGAAGCTTTCTTT
- | TRBJ1-2 | TRBD1 | TRBV28 | CASSLGDRGHGYTF | TGTGCCAGCAGTTTAGGGGACAGGGGACATGGCTACACCTTC
- | TRBJ1-4 | TRBD1 | TRBV7-9 | CASRRTGGSGEKLFF | TGTGCCAGCAGGCGGACAGGGGGCAGCGGCGAAAAACTGTTTTTT
- | TRBJ2-7 | - | TRBV5-1 | CASSRSGQASYEQYF | TGCGCCAGCAGCCGGAGCGGGCAAGCATCCTACGAGCAGTACTTC
once | TRBJ2-3 | TRBD2 | TRBV9 | CASSVEERGIDTTQYF | TGTGCCAGCAGCGTAGAGGAGCGGGGGATCGACACCACGCAGTATTTT
- | TRBJ2-1 | TRBD2 | TRBV6-4 | CASSEAGGYNEQFF | TGTGCCAGCAGTGAAGCGGGGGGCTACAATGAGCAGTTCTTC
- | TRBJ2-5 | TRBD2 | TRBV19 | CASSRIAGSQETQYF | TGTGCCAGTAGTAGAATAGCGGGGAGCCAAGAGACCCAGTACTTC
- | TRBJ2-7 | TRBD1 | TRBV7-3 | CASSPGQGPYEQYF | TGTGCCAGCAGCCCCGGACAGGGCCCCTACGAGCAGTACTTC
- | TRBJ2-7 | TRBD1 | TRBV6-5 | CASRANRGHTYEQYF | TGTGCCAGCAGGGCAAACAGGGGGCACACCTACGAGCAGTACTTC
- | TRBJ2-5 | TRBD1 | TRBV27 | CASSSPGQQETQYF | TGTGCCAGCAGTTCGCCGGGACAGCAAGAGACCCAGTACTTC
- | TRBJ2-7 | TRBD2 | TRBV12-3/TRBV12-4 | CASGRAGGFEQYF | TGTGCCAGCGGGAGAGCGGGGGGTTTCGAGCAGTACTTC
- | TRBJ2-6 | - | TRBV4-1 | CASSQGGLGANVLTF | TGCGCCAGCAGCCAAGGCGGACTCGGGGCCAACGTCCTGACTTTC
- | TRBJ1-1 | - | TRBV2 | CASSRQGMVRAFF | TGTGCCAGCTCGAGGCAGGGGATGGTTCGGGCTTTCTTT
- | TRBJ1-6 | - | TRBV4-2 | CASSQPTDNSPLHF | TGTGCCAGCAGCCAACCGACAGATAATTCACCCCTCCACTTT
- | TRBJ1-6 | - | TRBV7-2 | CASSLGGGSPLHF | TGTGCCAGCAGCTTAGGGGGGGGCTCACCCCTCCACTTT
- | TRBJ1-1 | - | TRBV11-3 | CASSLQGNTEAFF | TGTGCCAGCAGCTTACAGGGGAACACTGAAGCTTTCTTT
- | TRBJ2-3 | TRBD2 | TRBV24-1 | CATSALGLAGASTDTQYF | TGTGCCACCAGTGCCCTTGGACTAGCGGGTGCTAGCACAGATACGCAGTATTTT
- | TRBJ1-6 | - | TRBV28 | CASRDRLALRKNSPLHF | TGTGCCAGCAGAGATCGTCTAGCCCTTCGAAAGAATTCACCCCTCCACTTT
- | TRBJ2-7 | - | TRBV5-4 | CASSSGPGAYSYEQYF | TGTGCCAGCAGCTCGGGGCCAGGGGCCTATTCCTACGAGCAGTACTTC
- | TRBJ1-6 | TRBD1 | TRBV3-1/TRBV3-2 | CASSHRTGTYNSPLHF | TGTGCCAGCAGCCATCGGACAGGGACCTATAATTCACCCCTCCACTTT
- | TRBJ1-5 | TRBD1 | TRBV6-5 | CASSYSEGAGQPQHF | TGTGCCAGCAGTTACTCGGAGGGGGCTGGTCAGCCCCAGCATTTT
- | TRBJ2-3 | - | TRBV3-1/TRBV3-2 | CASSQVRGDTQYF | TGTGCCAGCAGCCAAGTCCGAGGGGATACGCAGTATTTT
- | TRBJ1-5 | TRBD1 | TRBV6-7 | CASSDGQGVDQPQHF | TGTGCCAGCAGTGATGGACAGGGGGTAGATCAGCCCCAGCATTTT
- | TRBJ2-3 | - | TRBV4-1 | CASSLEGGDTQYF | TGCGCCAGCAGCCTCGAAGGAGGGGATACGCAGTATTTT
- | TRBJ2-5 | - | TRBV4-2 | CASSQDGTLGETQYF | TGTGCCAGCAGCCAAGACGGGACTTTGGGGGAGACCCAGTACTTC
- | TRBJ1-5 | - | TRBV4-2 | CASSHGPVGARSNQPQHF | TGTGCCAGCAGCCACGGCCCGGTTGGGGCGCGGAGCAATCAGCCCCAGCATTTT
- | TRBJ2-2 | TRBD1 | TRBV19 | CASRGIDRGRTGELFF | TGTGCCAGTAGGGGAATCGACAGGGGCCGCACCGGGGAGCTGTTTTTT
- | TRBJ1-3 | TRBD1 | TRBV6-9 | CASSCSGQGAGANTIYF | TGTGCCAGCAGTTGTTCGGGACAGGGGGCGGGGGCGAACACCATATATTTT
- | TRBJ1-2 | - | TRBV29-1 | CSVAQRNYGYTF | TGCAGCGTTGCACAGAGAAACTATGGCTACACCTTC
- | TRBJ1-4 | - | TRBV15 | CATSRSQGPNEKLFF | TGTGCCACCAGCAGGTCCCAGGGGCCTAATGAAAAACTGTTTTTT
- | TRBJ1-1 | - | TRBV6-1 | CASSEPPRAEAFF | TGTGCCAGCAGTGAACCCCCGAGGGCTGAAGCTTTCTTT
- | TRBJ2-7 | - | TRBV4-1 | CASSQELVGGTYEQYF | TGCGCCAGCAGCCAAGAATTGGTGGGGGGAACCTACGAGCAGTACTTC
- | TRBJ2-1 | TRBD1 | TRBV5-1 | CASSPSPGTGDEQFF | TGCGCCAGCAGCCCCAGTCCCGGGACAGGGGACGAGCAGTTCTTC
- | TRBJ2-3 | TRBD1 | TRBV7-2 | CASSSRDRDTDTQYF | TGTGCCAGCAGCTCCCGGGACAGAGACACGGATACGCAGTATTTT
- | TRBJ2-7 | - | TRBV7-9 | CASSSTTGDSYEQYF | TGTGCCAGCAGCTCCACGACGGGAGACTCCTACGAGCAGTACTTC
once | TRBJ2-3 | TRBD1 | TRBV2 | CASNNRGPDTQYF | TGTGCCAGCAACAACAGGGGGCCAGATACGCAGTATTTT
- | TRBJ2-5 | TRBD1 | TRBV5-5 | CASSPPGRQGRETQYF | TGTGCCAGCAGCCCCCCGGGTAGACAGGGTCGGGAGACCCAGTACTTC
- | TRBJ2-7 | TRBD1 | TRBV29-1 | CSVEVPGQSYEQYF | TGCAGCGTTGAAGTTCCGGGACAGTCCTACGAGCAGTACTTC
- | TRBJ1-2 | TRBD1 | TRBV5-6 | CASSLRTGRSGHTF | TGTGCCAGCAGCTTAAGGACAGGGCGATCTGGGCACACCTTC
- | TRBJ1-2 | TRBD1 | TRBV7-3 | CASSSDPGQGLSGYTF | TGTGCCAGCAGCTCAGACCCCGGACAGGGGTTGAGTGGCTACACCTTC
- | TRBJ2-5 | TRBD2 | TRBV11-2 | CASSLPGLGGETQYF | TGTGCCAGCAGCTTACCGGGACTAGGAGGAGAGACCCAGTACTTC
- | TRBJ1-5 | - | TRBV28 | CASILGGAVQPQHF | TGTGCCAGCATTCTGGGGGGGGCTGTTCAGCCCCAGCATTTT
- | TRBJ1-2 | - | TRBV4-1 | CASSQEIKRRVDNYGYTF | TGCGCCAGCAGCCAAGAGATTAAGAGGAGGGTCGATAACTATGGCTACACCTTC
- | TRBJ2-1 | - | TRBV9 | CASSTRLGDNEQFF | TGTGCCAGCAGCACGCGTTTGGGCGATAATGAGCAGTTCTTC
- | TRBJ1-4 | - | TRBV7-2 | CASSTVREKLFF | TGTGCCAGCAGCACCGTGAGGGAAAAACTGTTTTTT
- | TRBJ1-1 | TRBD1 | TRBV6-5 | CASTRSGTGGTEAFF | TGTGCCAGCACCCGATCCGGGACAGGCGGCACTGAAGCTTTCTTT
- | TRBJ1-1 | - | TRBV3-1/TRBV3-2 | CASSQVGVRLNTEAFF | TGTGCCAGCAGCCAAGTCGGGGTAAGGTTGAACACTGAAGCTTTCTTT
- | TRBJ2-5 | - | TRBV11-1 | CASSLVGGDLLETQYF | TGTGCCAGCAGCTTAGTAGGGGGGGATTTGTTAGAGACCCAGTACTTC
- | TRBJ1-6 | - | TRBV5-1 | CASSLVPAGGSPLHF | TGCGCCAGCAGCTTGGTCCCAGCCGGCGGTTCACCCCTCCACTTT
once | TRBJ1-4 | TRBD1 | TRBV7-9 | CASSLARGGAYEKLFF | TGTGCCAGCAGCTTAGCGCGAGGGGGCGCATATGAAAAACTGTTTTTT